These T cell receptor beta chains were read from a single sample in a study of blood T cell repertoires in COVID-19. Assay: immunoSEQ multiplex PCR; the TCRdb copy retains only in-frame clones and omits some. The sample shows 150,000 to 200,000 clones, 90% of them seen only once. Sequenced material: peripheral blood. Receptors were obtained from a man between 60 and 70 years old with active or convalescent COVID-19. Each CDR3 is given with its conserved first and last residue. A D gene is named only where the DNA matches it firmly. Clone size, where shown, is once, few, many, or a class for clones that have expanded.

D	J	size	length	V	DNA	CDR3
.	TRBJ2-3	.	16	TRBV7-9	TGTGCCAGCAGCTTCTCGCTTAGCGCCCACACAGATACGCAGTATTTT	CASSFSLSAHTDTQYF
TRBD1	TRBJ1-2	once	13	TRBV19	TGTGCCAGTAGCGCCGGACAGGGGTATGGCTACACCTTC	CASSAGQGYGYTF
TRBD2	TRBJ2-3	.	16	TRBV5-6	TGTGCCAGCAGCTTCAGACTAGCGGGATTCACAGATACGCAGTATTTT	CASSFRLAGFTDTQYF
.	TRBJ2-1	.	14	TRBV3-1/TRBV3-2	TGTGCCAGCAGCCGAGCCGGCTCCTACAATGAGCAGTTCTTC	CASSRAGSYNEQFF
TRBD1	TRBJ1-5	.	15	TRBV5-1	TGCGCCAGCAGCGAAACAGGGGCGAACAATCAGCCCCAGCATTTT	CASSETGANNQPQHF
.	TRBJ2-7	.	11	TRBV7-2	TGTGCCAGCAGTGCAGGGGTCGAGCAGTACTTC	CASSAGVEQYF
.	TRBJ1-1	.	12	TRBV10-3	TGTGCCATCAGTGTTCCAGGGGCTGAAGCTTTCTTT	CAISVPGAEAFF
.	TRBJ2-7	.	19	TRBV23-1	TGCGCCAGCAGTCACCCTCACGAAGGATGGAATGAGGGCTCCTACGAGCAGTACTTC	CASSHPHEGWNEGSYEQYF
.	TRBJ1-3	.	13	TRBV12-3/TRBV12-4	TGTGCCAGCAGTCCGGGCTCTGGAAACACCATATATTTT	CASSPGSGNTIYF
.	TRBJ2-1	.	15	TRBV5-1	TGCGCCAGCAGCTTGGACAGCCTCTCCTACAATGAGCAGTTCTTC	CASSLDSLSYNEQFF
TRBD1	TRBJ2-7	.	16	TRBV5-1	TGCGCCAGCAGCCCGGCCCGGGACAGTTCCACCTACGAGCAGTACTTC	CASSPARDSSTYEQYF
TRBD2	TRBJ2-5	.	16	TRBV5-1	TGCGCCAGCAGCATAGGGACTAGCGGGAGAGGAGAGACCCAGTACTTC	CASSIGTSGRGETQYF
.	TRBJ1-5	.	13	TRBV28	TGTGCCAGCAGTTCTAGTCTCCCTCAGCCCCAGCATTTT	CASSSSLPQPQHF
TRBD2	TRBJ2-2	few	15	TRBV27	TGTGCCAGCAGGGGACTAGCGAGCGGTACCGGGGAGCTGTTTTTT	CASRGLASGTGELFF
.	TRBJ2-3	.	11	TRBV12-3/TRBV12-4	TGTGCCAGCCTGACTGTGAATACGCAGTATTTT	CASLTVNTQYF
.	TRBJ1-5	.	15	TRBV27	TGTGCCAGCAAGTTCTCTGGCGGGGGCAATCAGCCCCAGCATTTT	CASKFSGGGNQPQHF
.	TRBJ1-6	.	16	TRBV27	TGTGCCAGCAGTTTATCGATGGGGGGATATAATTCACCCCTCCACTTT	CASSLSMGGYNSPLHF
.	TRBJ2-2	.	14	TRBV2	TGTGCCAGCACCCCCGACAGGGAGGTAGGGGAGCTGTTTTTT	CASTPDREVGELFF
TRBD1	TRBJ1-1	.	14	TRBV27	TGTGCCAGCACCGTAGCAGGGGGCGTCCCTGAAGCTTTCTTT	CASTVAGGVPEAFF
.	TRBJ2-7	.	13	TRBV14	TGTGCCAGCAGCCAAGTCCCCTACCGCGAGCAGTACTTC	CASSQVPYREQYF
.	TRBJ2-7	.	14	TRBV12-5	TGTGCTAGTGGTTTCGGGGGAATCGTAGACGAGCAGTACTTC	CASGFGGIVDEQYF
.	TRBJ1-2	.	12	TRBV5-3	TGTGCCAGAAGCGACGGGGGATATGGCTACACCTTC	CARSDGGYGYTF